The present TCR beta chain was sequenced within a study of blood T cell repertoires in COVID-19. Across the study: The United States, Italy and Spain supplied acute and convalescent COVID-19 samples.

Authors' data handling: The authors estimated nucleated cell counts from reference gene primer amplification. Measured with immunoSEQ multiplex PCR; TCRdb has only the in-frame clones, and not every one. That table furnishes V, J and clone size, whereas the DNA furnished D and trimming. This repertoire shows fewer than 200,000 clones, 80% to 90% found once; its top ten account for about 12%. V trimming: 5 bases; J trimming: 10 bases; junction bases outside the gene matches: 9. Looked up from germline, CDR1 is SEHNR and CDR2 is FQNEAQ (reference sequence). The CDR3 sequence is 14 residues long. This TCR came from a woman of 80 years or more with COVID-19, enrolled during active disease. Sequenced sample: peripheral blood. The chain uses TRBV7-9 and TRBJ2-1, with 9 bases that match TRBD1. In DNA form, the CDR3 reads TGTGCCAGCAGCAATGGACAGGGGTTCAAAGAGCAGTTCTTC. Amino acid sequence: CASSNGQGFKEQFF.